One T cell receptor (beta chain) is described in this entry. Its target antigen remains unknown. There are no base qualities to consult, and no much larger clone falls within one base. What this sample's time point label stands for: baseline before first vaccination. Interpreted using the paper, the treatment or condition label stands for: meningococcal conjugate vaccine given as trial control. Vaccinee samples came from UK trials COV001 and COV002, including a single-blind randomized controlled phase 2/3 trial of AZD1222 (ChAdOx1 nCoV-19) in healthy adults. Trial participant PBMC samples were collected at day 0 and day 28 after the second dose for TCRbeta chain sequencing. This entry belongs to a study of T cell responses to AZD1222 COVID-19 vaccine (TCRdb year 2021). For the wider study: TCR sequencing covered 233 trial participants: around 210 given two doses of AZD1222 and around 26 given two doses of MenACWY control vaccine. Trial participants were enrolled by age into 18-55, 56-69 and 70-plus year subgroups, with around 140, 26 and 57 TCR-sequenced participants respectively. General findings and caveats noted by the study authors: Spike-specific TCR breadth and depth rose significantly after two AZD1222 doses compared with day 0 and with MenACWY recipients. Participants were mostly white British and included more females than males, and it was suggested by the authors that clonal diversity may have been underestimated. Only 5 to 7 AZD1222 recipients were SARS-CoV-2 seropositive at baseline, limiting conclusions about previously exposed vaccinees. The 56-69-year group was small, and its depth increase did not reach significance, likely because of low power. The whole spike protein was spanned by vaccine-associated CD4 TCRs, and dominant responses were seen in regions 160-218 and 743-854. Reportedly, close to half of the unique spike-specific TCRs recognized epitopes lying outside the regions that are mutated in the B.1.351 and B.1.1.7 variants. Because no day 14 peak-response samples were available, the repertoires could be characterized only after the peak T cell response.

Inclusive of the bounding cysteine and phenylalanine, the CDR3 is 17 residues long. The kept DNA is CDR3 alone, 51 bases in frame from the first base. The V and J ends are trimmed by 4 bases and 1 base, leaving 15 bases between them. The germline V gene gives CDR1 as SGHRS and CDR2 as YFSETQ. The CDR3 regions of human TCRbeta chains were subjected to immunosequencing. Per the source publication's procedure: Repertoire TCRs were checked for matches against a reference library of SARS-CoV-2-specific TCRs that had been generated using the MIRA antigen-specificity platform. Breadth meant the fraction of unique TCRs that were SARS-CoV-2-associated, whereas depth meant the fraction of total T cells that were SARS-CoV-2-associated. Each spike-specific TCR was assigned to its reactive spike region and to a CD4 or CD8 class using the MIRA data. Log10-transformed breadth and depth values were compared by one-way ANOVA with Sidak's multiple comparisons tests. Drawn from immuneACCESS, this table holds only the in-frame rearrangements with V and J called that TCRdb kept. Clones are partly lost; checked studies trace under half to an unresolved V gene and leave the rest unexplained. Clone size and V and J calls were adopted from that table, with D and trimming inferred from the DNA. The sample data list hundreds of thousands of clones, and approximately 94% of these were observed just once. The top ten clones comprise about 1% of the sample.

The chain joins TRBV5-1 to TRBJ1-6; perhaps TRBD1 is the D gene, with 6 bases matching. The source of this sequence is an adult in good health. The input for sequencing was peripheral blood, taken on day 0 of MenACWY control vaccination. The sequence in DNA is TGCGCCAGCAGCAGAATCAGGGGAGGGTCCTATAATTCACCCCTCCACTTT. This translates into CASSRIRGGSYNSPLHF.